This T cell receptor (beta chain) is drawn from a study of T-cell memory formation after mild COVID-19. Study results and caveats: Those CD4+ clones that contracted were mainly in CM and EM (CD8+ ones in EMRA). Pre-infection memory harbored some responding clones, suggesting cross-reactive memory joined.

Regarding this clonotype: Its antigen is undetermined.

A 5'RACE reaction primed in the constant segment made cDNA libraries of TCR alpha and TCR beta, and these carried sample barcodes and UMIs. TCRdb re-called the 5' RACE reads through MiXCR, storing one row per CDR3 protein. The table has 250,000 to 350,000 distinct CDR3 sequences, about a sixth seen once. Germline V gives CDR1 SGHTA, CDR2 FQGNSA. This CDR3 has 16 amino acids. Trimming cost V 4 bases and J 1 base, with 14 bases left between them. V is TRBV7-2 and J is TRBJ1-3; TRBD1 might be the D (6 bases). This TCR derives from a young man who had mild COVID-19 (a few samples of this study predate the infection). Cell type and time point are not known. Sequenced input: PBMCs or a T cell subset sorted from them (not recorded which). The CDR3 protein is CASSYGGHQSGNTIYF. The CDR3 region has the DNA TGTGCCAGCAGCTATGGGGGCCACCAATCTGGAAACACCATATATTTT.